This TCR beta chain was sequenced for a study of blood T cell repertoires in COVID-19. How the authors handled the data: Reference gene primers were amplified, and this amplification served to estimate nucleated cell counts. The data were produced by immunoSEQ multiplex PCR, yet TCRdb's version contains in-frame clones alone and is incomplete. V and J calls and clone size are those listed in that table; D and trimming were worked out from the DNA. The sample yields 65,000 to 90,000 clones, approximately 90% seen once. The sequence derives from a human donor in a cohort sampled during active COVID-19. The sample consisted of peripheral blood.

The CDR3 spells CATSDLGQGYNEQFF. CDR3 in DNA: TGTGCCACCAGTGATCTGGGACAGGGATACAATGAGCAGTTCTTC. The V and J genes are TRBV24-1 and TRBJ2-1; TRBD1 matches at 9 bases. Germline CDR1 KGHDR, CDR2 SFDVKD. The ends lost 3 bases at V and 4 bases at J; junction bases unmatched: 3. This CDR3 spans 15 amino acids.